This T cell receptor (beta chain) was retrieved from a study of T cell responses to AZD1222 COVID-19 vaccine (TCRdb year 2021). Study-level background: TCR sequencing was performed for 230 to 250 trial participants, of whom 200 to 210 were given two doses of AZD1222 and approximately 25 were given two doses of MenACWY control vaccine. Trial participants were enrolled into age subgroups of 18-55, 56-69 and 70-plus years, which contained about 150, 27 and 61 TCR-sequenced participants, respectively. Study-wide conclusions, independent of this receptor: Participants were mostly white British and included more females than males, and it was suggested by the authors that clonal diversity may have been underestimated. Spike-specific TCR breadth and depth rose significantly after two AZD1222 doses compared with day 0 and with MenACWY recipients. CD4 TCRs associated with the vaccine covered the entire spike protein, and the dominant responses were in regions 160-218 and 743-854. Reportedly, almost half of the unique spike-specific TCRs recognized epitopes lying outside the regions that are mutated in the B.1.351 and B.1.1.7 variants. In the small 56-69-year group, the increase in depth fell short of significance, most likely because of low power. Conclusions about previously exposed vaccinees are limited because only a handful of AZD1222 recipients were SARS-CoV-2 seropositive at baseline. Because no day 14 peak-response samples were available, repertoires were characterized only after the peak T cell response.

CDR1 and CDR2, per the germline V gene, are MNHEY and SVGAGI. V is cut back by 9 bases and J by 0 bases, with 5 bases in the junction unmatched. The CDR3 sequence holds 13 residues, the cysteine and phenylalanine included. Only the CDR3 part of the read is kept: 39 bases, read in frame from the first base. The CDR3 regions of human TCRbeta chains were subjected to immunosequencing. The authors' pipeline ran thus. Repertoire TCRs were checked for matches against a reference library of SARS-CoV-2-specific TCRs that had been generated using the MIRA antigen-specificity platform. Breadth was defined as the fraction of unique TCRs that were SARS-CoV-2-associated, and depth was defined as the fraction of total T cells that were SARS-CoV-2-associated. Using the MIRA data, each spike-specific TCR was assigned both to the spike region to which the TCR was reactive and to a CD4 or CD8 class. Log10-transformed breadth and depth values were compared by one-way ANOVA with Sidak's multiple comparisons tests. The immuneACCESS repertoire file appears here via TCRdb, limited to in-frame rearrangements. These files lack a portion of the clones; in checked studies, under half of the deficit traces to unresolved V genes, and the cause of the others is not known. Clone size and the V and J calls come from that table; the DNA yielded D and trimming. For this sample there are approximately 150,000 clones; around 92% appear just once. The ten most abundant clones make up 1.5% to 2% of the sample.

The table lists this clone with a few counts. Its specific antigen is unknown. No much larger clone exists at a distance of one base, and base qualities are not known. This sample's time point label indicates: about 28 days (+/-7) after the second vaccine dose. AZD1222 recipients whose second dose came at about 4 weeks and those whose second dose came at about 12 weeks were combined into one group, since spike-specific TCR depth and breadth did not differ between the two schedules. The vaccinee samples were drawn from two UK trials, COV001 and COV002, one of which was a single-blind randomized controlled phase 2/3 trial testing AZD1222 (ChAdOx1 nCoV-19) in healthy adults. For TCRbeta chain sequencing, PBMC samples were collected from trial participants at day 0 and at day 28 after the second dose.

The input for sequencing was peripheral blood, taken 28 days after the second AZD1222 dose. The V and J segments used are TRBV6-5 and TRBJ2-7; the central 7 bases match TRBD1. The sequence was obtained from an adult who received the AZD1222 COVID-19 vaccine. The CDR3 protein: CASLQGNSYEQYF. The sequenced DNA: TGTGCCAGTTTACAGGGGAACTCCTACGAGCAGTACTTC.